One and the same sample provided the 32 T cell receptor beta chains below, sequenced in a study of T cells after yellow fever vaccination. TCRdb passed the 5' RACE reads through MiXCR, listing each CDR3 protein once. The data contain fewer than 450,000 distinct CDR3 sequences, roughly 12% of them seen just once; the ten biggest clones take up 18%. Source: PBMCs, taken on the day of the first yellow fever vaccination. The receptors come from a man aged 18 to 30 who received the YFV17D yellow fever vaccine.

Only a few counts were recorded for this clonotype. CDR3 amino acids: CASSSWTGTYTEAFF. The CDR3 coding sequence is TGTGCCAGCAGTTCCTGGACAGGGACCTACACTGAAGCTTTCTTT. This chain links TRBV12-3 or TRBV12-4 with TRBJ1-1; 8 nucleotides match TRBD1. CDR3 length: 15 residues. V shed 4 bases, J shed 3 bases, and the junction held 7 bases outside the gene matches.

The chain uses TRBV5-5 and TRBJ1-5; D uncertain. This CDR3 spans 14 amino acids. The V gene's germline CDR1 is SGHKS and CDR2 YYEKEE (reference sequence). V was trimmed by 2 bases and J by 4 bases, leaving 10 bases between them. The CDR3 coding sequence is TGTGCCAGCAGCTTCGTGGCTGGGAATCAGCCCCAGCATTTT. The encoded protein is CASSFVAGNQPQHF.

The chain employs TRBV30 and TRBJ1-1; TRBD1 matches at 7 bases. CDR3 size: 13 residues. V lost 2 bases, J lost 6 bases, and 6 bases stayed unmatched. CDR1 is GTSNPN and CDR2 is SVGIG in the germline V gene (reference sequence). This chain's CDR3 is CAWSLTGAAEAFF. The DNA of the CDR3 is TGTGCCTGGAGTCTAACAGGGGCTGCTGAAGCTTTCTTT.

This clonotype turned up a few times. The chain uses TRBV7-9 and TRBJ2-5; TRBD1 aligns across 9 bases. The germline CDR1 and CDR2 sequences are SEHNR and FQNEAQ (reference sequence). The CDR3 contains 17 residues. The ends lost 0 bases at V and 1 base at J; junction bases unmatched: 6. The CDR3: CASSLAFGTGSQETQYF. The CDR3, as DNA: TGTGCCAGCAGCTTAGCGTTCGGGACAGGGAGCCAAGAGACCCAGTACTTC. Variable domain in full (rest from reference TRBV7-9 and TRBJ2-5): DTGVSQNPRHKITKRGQNVTFRCDPISEHNRLYWYRQTLGQGPEFLTYFQNEAQLEKSRLLSDRFSAERPKGSFSTLEIQRTEQGDSAMYLCASSLAFGTGSQETQYFGPGTRLLVL.

There are a few counts of this clonotype. V is TRBV12-3 or TRBV12-4 and J is TRBJ2-1; D might be TRBD1 (5 bases). V was clipped by 5 bases and J by 2 bases, with 19 bases between them. This CDR3 has 17 amino acids. CDR3 residues: CASSRIFRGSAYNEQFF. For the CDR3, the DNA is TGTGCCAGCAGTCGGATATTTAGGGGTTCTGCCTACAATGAGCAGTTCTTC.

CDR3 nucleotides: TGCGCCAGCAGCTCCGAGGGAGGGGTGGGTACAGATACGCAGTATTTT. Amino acids: CASSSEGGVGTDTQYF. This chain joins TRBV5-1 and TRBJ2-3; TRBD2 aligns across 7 bases. Germline CDR1 and CDR2: SGHRS and YFSETQ. Losses at the gene ends were 3 bases for V and 3 bases for J; bases not matched to a gene: 10. The length of the CDR3 is 16 residues.

The chain uses TRBV6-5 and TRBJ2-6; D is unclear. V lost 4 bases and J lost 0, with 7 bases in between. CDR3 length equals 15 residues. Germline lookup yields CDR1 MNHEY and CDR2 SVGAGI. As DNA, the CDR3 is TGTGCCAGCAGTTTAGGAATCTCTGGGGCCAACGTCCTGACTTTC. This translates into CASSLGISGANVLTF.

The rearrangement links TRBV5-6 to TRBJ1-1; possible D gene TRBD1, 5 bases. The CDR3 is 16 amino acids. V shed 4 bases and J shed 8 bases, with 24 bases lying between them. CDR1 is SGHDT and CDR2 is YYEEEE in the germline V gene. The CDR3 reads CASSPWPAGQTFEAFF. In nucleotides, the CDR3 is TGTGCCAGCAGCCCTTGGCCGGCAGGGCAGACTTTCGAAGCTTTCTTT.

This clonotype has just a few counts. This chain links TRBV5-4 with TRBJ1-4; the D gene is possibly TRBD1 (5 bases). The CDR3 sequence is 14 residues long. Germline values: CDR1 SGHNT, CDR2 YYREEE (reference sequence). V was pared by 2 bases and J by 6 bases, with 11 bases between. CDR3: CASSFGGADEKLFF. The DNA for the CDR3 is TGTGCCAGCAGCTTCGGAGGGGCCGATGAAAAACTGTTTTTT.

The CDR3 reads CASSYLNLDRANTEAFF. The CDR3, as DNA: TGCGCCAGCAGCTACTTAAACCTGGACAGGGCAAACACTGAAGCTTTCTTT. V and J are TRBV5-1 and TRBJ1-1; TRBD1 matches at 8 bases. V lost 3 bases and J lost 2; bases outside the gene matches: 12. CDR1 and CDR2 from the germline V gene are SGHRS and YFSETQ. The CDR3 is 17 amino acids.

This chain links TRBV29-1 with TRBJ2-1, with D perhaps assigned TRBD1 or TRBD2 (5 bases each). Trimming took off 7 bases at V and 6 bases at J, with 13 bases between the two ends. Germline V gene sequence: CDR1 SQVTM, CDR2 ANQGSEA. This CDR3 has 12 residues. CDR3 coding DNA: TGCAGCGCATATGAGGGGCCCAATGAGCAGTTCTTC. Translation: CSAYEGPNEQFF.

This rearrangement joins TRBV13 to TRBJ1-2; D might be TRBD1 (5 bases). Trimming took off 5 bases at V and 1 base at J, with 11 bases between the two ends. This CDR3 region has 14 residues. Germline V gives CDR1 PRHDT, CDR2 FYEKMQ (reference sequence). This CDR3 reads CASSPTTDNYGYTF. DNA for the CDR3: TGTGCCAGCAGCCCCACGACAGATAACTATGGCTACACCTTC.

The V and J genes are TRBV7-2 and TRBJ1-1, with D perhaps TRBD1 (5 bases). The CDR3 extends over 11 amino acids. Germline lookup yields CDR1 SGHTA and CDR2 FQGNSA. V was cut by 5 bases and J by 8 bases, with 9 bases left in between. CDR3 nucleotide sequence: TGTGCCAGCAGCCGGGGGTGGGAAGCTTTCTTT. This sequence encodes CASSRGWEAFF.

At least ten counts were recorded for this clonotype. The chain links TRBV7-2 to TRBJ2-5; no definite D call. This CDR3 has 14 amino acids. The germline CDR1 and CDR2 sequences are SGHTA and FQGNSA. V dropped 3 bases and J dropped 1 base, with 9 bases sitting between them. CDR3: CASSLRLSQETQYF. The CDR3 region has the DNA TGTGCCAGCAGCTTGAGGCTATCCCAAGAGACCCAGTACTTC. The variable domain in full, completed from reference TRBV7-2 and TRBJ2-5, reads GAGVSQSPSNKVTEKGKDVELRCDPISGHTALYWYRQSLGQGLEFLIYFQGNSAPDKSGLPSDRFSAERTGGSVSTLTIQRTQQEDSAVYLCASSLRLSQETQYFGPGTRLLVL.

This clonotype has only a few counts. The chain combines TRBV5-1 with TRBJ1-2, with 8 bases aligning to TRBD1. V lost 4 bases and J lost 3; bases outside the gene matches: 5. CDR1 and CDR2 (germline): SGHRS, YFSETQ. This CDR3 region has 14 residues. The CDR3 bases are TGCGCCAGCAGCCAGGACAGGGCGGACTATGGCTACACCTTC. It is translated as CASSQDRADYGYTF.

The chain couples TRBV6-2 or TRBV6-3 to TRBJ2-1, with TRBD2 matching 14 bases. Germline V gene data show CDR1 as MNHEY and CDR2 as SVGEGT. CDR3 size: 17 residues. V lost 7 bases, J lost 0 bases, and 5 bases stayed unmatched. The CDR3 sequence is CASTGTSGGPSYNEQFF. For the CDR3, the DNA is TGTGCCAGCACCGGGACTAGCGGGGGCCCCTCCTACAATGAGCAGTTCTTC.

The chain combines TRBV6-1 with TRBJ1-1; D ambiguous. V was trimmed by 5 bases and J by 5 bases, leaving 15 bases between them. CDR1 and CDR2 from the germline V gene are MNHNS and SASEGT. The CDR3 covers 14 residues. Written as DNA, the CDR3 is TGTGCCAGCAGTCGACGGACGGCGGGGACTGAAGCTTTCTTT. This sequence encodes CASSRRTAGTEAFF.

This clonotype has ten or more counts. In DNA form, the CDR3 reads TGTGCCGGCGGACTAGCCTCCGTCCTAAGCTCCTACGAGCAGTACGTC. It yields the protein CAGGLASVLSSYEQYV. This rearrangement joins TRBV6-2 or TRBV6-3 to TRBJ2-7; 8 bases line up with TRBD2. The germline CDR1 and CDR2 sequences are MNHEY and SVGEGT. J was trimmed by 0 bases and V by 11 bases; bases with no gene match: 15. There are 16 residues in the CDR3.

J is TRBJ2-6 and V is TRBV3-1; D call uncertain. V was cut by 5 bases and J by 0 bases, with 11 bases left in between. Per the germline V gene, CDR1 is LGHDT and CDR2 is YNNKEL (reference sequence). The CDR3 runs 16 residues. CDR3 DNA sequence: TGTGCCAGCAGCTCGAATAGATACTCTGGGGCCAACGTCCTGACTTTC. This translates into CASSSNRYSGANVLTF.

This clonotype has at least ten counts. The rearrangement uses TRBV12-3 or TRBV12-4 and TRBJ2-5; 10 bases match TRBD2. This CDR3 is 16 amino acids long. Germline trimming cut 6 bases from V and 5 bases from J; bases unmatched to any gene: 12. The CDR3 reads CASSKTSGAVTETQYF. CDR3 sequence (DNA): TGTGCCAGCAGCAAAACTAGCGGGGCGGTCACGGAGACCCAGTACTTC.

This clonotype was detected a few times. V usage is TRBV6-2 or TRBV6-3 and J usage is TRBJ2-1; D unresolved. The germline V and J ends were trimmed by 7 bases and 4 bases, with 8 bases remaining between them. Germline lookup yields CDR1 MNHEY and CDR2 SVGEGT. This CDR3 is 12 amino acids long. The CDR3 nucleotides read TGTGCCAGCACCCAAGCTTACAATGAGCAGTTCTTC. Its protein is CASTQAYNEQFF.

The chain uses TRBV5-1 and TRBJ2-7; D may correspond to TRBD1 or TRBD2 (5 bases each). The V gene lost 0 bases and the J gene lost 2 bases, with 15 bases spanning the gap. The CDR3 is made up of 16 amino acids. CDR1 SGHRS and CDR2 YFSETQ come from the germline V gene. DNA for the CDR3: TGCGCCAGCAGCTTGGATGGGGACCTATATACCTACGAGCAGTACTTC. This gives the protein CASSLDGDLYTYEQYF.

V usage is TRBV4-3 and J usage is TRBJ2-5, with a tentative D call TRBD2 (5 bases). With 3 bases removed from V and 1 base from J, the gap between germline ends came to 6 bases. CDR1 is LGHNA and CDR2 is YSLEER in the germline V gene. This CDR3 comprises 13 residues. The CDR3, as DNA: TGCGCCAGCAGCCACGGGATCCAAGAGACCCAGTACTTC. Translated, it gives CASSHGIQETQYF.

This clonotype was detected a few times. V and J are TRBV12-3 or TRBV12-4 and TRBJ2-7, with 10 nucleotides matching TRBD1. Trimming cost V 4 bases and J 2 bases; bases outside gene matches: 8. This CDR3 has 16 amino acids. The DNA for the CDR3 is TGTGCCAGCAGTTCGACTGGACAGGGGGGTACCTACGAGCAGTACTTC. Encoded protein: CASSSTGQGGTYEQYF.

The chain links TRBV6-5 to TRBJ2-1, with 9 bases lining up with TRBD2. The CDR3 contains 19 residues. The V and J ends lost 0 bases and 0 bases, in that order; junction bases with no gene match: 9. Germline V gene data show CDR1 as MNHEY and CDR2 as SVGAGI. Here the CDR3 DNA reads TGTGCCAGCAGTTACTCGGTTCTAGGCGGGGGGGTCTCCTACAATGAGCAGTTCTTC. Protein: CASSYSVLGGGVSYNEQFF.

This clonotype appeared a few times. This chain uses TRBV25-1 with TRBJ2-4, with D possibly being TRBD1 (5 bases). Germline V CDR1 and CDR2: MGHDK, SYGVNS. The CDR3 runs 13 residues. V was pared by 2 bases and J by 12 bases, with 14 bases between. CDR3 sequence: CASSERPDSSQYF. The CDR3 DNA reads TGTGCCAGCAGTGAACGACCCGACAGCTCTCAGTACTTC.

This clonotype was recorded a few times. The CDR3 spells CSAVRSGGPTDTQYF. The CDR3 DNA reads as TGCAGTGCCGTTCGGAGCGGGGGGCCCACAGATACGCAGTATTTT. The chain has TRBV20-1 and TRBJ2-3; the match to TRBD2 covers 9 bases. The germline V gene has CDR1 DFQATT and CDR2 SNEGSKA (reference sequence). Germline trimming cut 6 bases from V and 2 bases from J; bases unmatched to any gene: 9. The CDR3 has 15 residues.

This clonotype has at least ten counts. The chain recombines TRBV6-5 with TRBJ2-1, with 11 bases that match TRBD2. The CDR3 extends over 14 amino acids. V shed 9 bases and J 9 bases; nucleotides not matched to a gene: 10. The V gene's germline CDR1 is MNHEY and CDR2 SVGAGI. DNA for the CDR3: TGTGCCAGTCCGCTAGCGGGGGGAACAATTGAGCAGTTCTTC. Protein product: CASPLAGGTIEQFF.

CDR3 sequence (DNA): TGTGCCAGCAAGGATTCGGGGGGGAGCTCCTACAATGAGCAGTTCTTC. As protein: CASKDSGGSSYNEQFF. This chain links TRBV6-1 with TRBJ2-1; 8 bases fit TRBD2. This CDR3 contains 16 residues. Per germline, CDR1 MNHNS and CDR2 SASEGT. V shed 7 bases and J 0 bases; nucleotides not matched to a gene: 8.

This clonotype occurred a few times. The rearrangement joins TRBV9 to TRBJ1-5, with D possibly being TRBD1 (6 bases). Trimming shortened V by 3 bases and J by 3 bases, and 13 bases separated the two germline ends. This CDR3 has 15 amino acids. The germline V gene has CDR1 SGDLS and CDR2 YYNGEE. CDR3 sequence: CASSEGVVVNQPQHF. The CDR3 DNA is TGTGCCAGCAGCGAGGGGGTTGTTGTCAATCAGCCCCAGCATTTT.

This chain joins TRBV6-1 and TRBJ2-6, with D possibly matching TRBD1 (5 bases). Trimming took 6 bases from V and 1 from J, leaving 10 bases between them. Per germline, CDR1 MNHNS and CDR2 SASEGT. The CDR3 totals 15 residues. The CDR3 bases are TGTGCCAGCAGCCGGACACCTTCTGGGGCCAACGTCCTGACTTTC. This encodes CASSRTPSGANVLTF.

The sample holds a few counts of this clonotype. The chain employs TRBV5-1 and TRBJ2-3; D is ambiguous. Between the trimmed V and J ends, which lost 6 bases and 4 bases, there was a span of 18 bases. This CDR3 has 15 amino acids. Per the germline V gene, CDR1 is SGHRS and CDR2 is YFSETQ. The CDR3 bases are TGCGCCAGCACCGACTTTGGTAGTCGCGCAGATACGCAGTATTTT. Translated: CASTDFGSRADTQYF.